The TCR beta chain under discussion was sequenced for a study of blood T cell repertoires in COVID-19. The wider study: The origin of the acute and convalescent COVID-19 samples was the United States, Italy and Spain. Nucleic acid was either cDNA or gDNA, and it came from T cells, B-cell-depleted T cells, or PBMCs.

Germline lookup yields CDR1 SGHVS and CDR2 FNYEAQ. V was pared by 4 bases and J by 5 bases, with 6 bases of the junction left unmatched. The CDR3 has 14 residues. This clone was detected only once. In the authors' workflow: It was from reference gene primer amplification that nucleated cell counts were estimated. Libraries were prepared by immunoSEQ multiplex PCR; TCRdb keeps only in-frame clonotypes and omits some of them. The V and J calls and clone size come from that table; D and trimming were worked out from the DNA. This table holds approximately 320,000 clones, almost 85% found once. Sequenced sample: peripheral blood. This chain joins TRBV7-6 and TRBJ2-5, with 8 bases lining up with TRBD1. This receptor was identified in a human donor in a cohort sampled during active COVID-19. CDR3 nucleotides: TGTGCCAGCAGCTCCACAGGGGGTCAGGAGACCCAGTACTTC. Protein: CASSSTGGQETQYF. Based on the CDR3 plus reference TRBV7-6 and TRBJ2-5, the full variable domain is GAGVSQSPRYKVTKRGQDVALRCDPISGHVSLYWYRQALGQGPEFLTYFNYEAQQDKSGLPNDRFSAERPEGSISTLTIQRTEQRDSAMYRCASSSTGGQETQYFGPGTRLLVL.